These 2 T cell receptor beta chains came from one sample sequenced in a study of T cell repertoires in cytomegalovirus infection. Their cognate antigens are unknown. Using its own MiXCR run on the reads, TCRdb lists one record per CDR3 protein. The data hold some 500,000 distinct CDR3 sequences, with about 33% observed a single time. The sequences come from cultured PBMCs, collected from culture after CMV antigen stimulation. These receptors originate from a human donor in good health (CMV status not recorded). Some clones in this sample may be carry-over from other donors' samples.

The genes are TRBV7-2 and TRBJ2-6, with D hard to call. The ends were cut back, 3 bases at V and 0 bases at J, with 9 bases in the middle. Per the germline V gene, CDR1 is SGHTA and CDR2 is FQGNSA. This CDR3 spans 16 amino acids. CDR3 protein: CASSFWALSGANVLTF. As DNA, the CDR3 is TGTGCCAGCAGCTTTTGGGCACTCTCTGGGGCCAACGTCCTGACTTTC.

The chain recombines TRBV6-2 or TRBV6-3 with TRBJ1-3; no reliable D call. The V gene's germline CDR1 is MNHEY and CDR2 SVGEGT. CDR3 length: 14 amino acids. V gave up 6 bases and J gave up 0 bases, with 9 bases separating them. The CDR3 sequence: CASSRSISGNTIYF. CDR3 nucleotide sequence: TGTGCCAGCAGCCGGTCCATCTCTGGAAACACCATATATTTT.